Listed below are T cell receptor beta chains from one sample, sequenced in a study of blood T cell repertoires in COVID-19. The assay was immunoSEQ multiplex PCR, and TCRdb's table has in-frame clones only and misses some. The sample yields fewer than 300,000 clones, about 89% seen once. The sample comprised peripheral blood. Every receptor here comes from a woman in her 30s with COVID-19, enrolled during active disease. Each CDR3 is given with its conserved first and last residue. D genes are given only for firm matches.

CDR3 protein: CSVEAGQGAEQYF
CDR3 DNA: TGCAGCGTTGAAGCGGGACAGGGGGCCGAGCAGTACTTC
J gene: TRBJ2-7
D gene: TRBD1
V gene: TRBV29-1

CDR3 protein: CASSLLQGAKAFF
CDR3 DNA: TGTGCCAGCAGCTTGCTACAGGGGGCAAAAGCTTTCTTT
J gene: TRBJ1-1
D gene: TRBD1
V gene: TRBV5-6

CDR3 protein: CSVAQGDTEAFF
CDR3 DNA: TGCAGCGTTGCACAGGGGGACACTGAAGCTTTCTTT
J gene: TRBJ1-1
D gene: TRBD1
V gene: TRBV29-1

CDR3 protein: CASSLADSSFYGYTF
CDR3 DNA: TGCGCCAGCAGCTTGGCCGACAGTTCCTTCTATGGCTACACCTTC
J gene: TRBJ1-2
D gene: -
V gene: TRBV5-1

CDR3 protein: CASSVSRGGAEAFF
CDR3 DNA: TGCGCCAGCAGTGTCAGCAGGGGAGGGGCTGAAGCTTTCTTT
J gene: TRBJ1-1
D gene: -
V gene: TRBV10-1

CDR3 protein: CASSPRTGGNTEAFF
CDR3 DNA: TGTGCCAGCAGCCCAAGGACAGGGGGGAACACTGAAGCTTTCTTT
J gene: TRBJ1-1
D gene: TRBD1
V gene: TRBV5-4

CDR3 protein: CAWSVAGSSYNSPLHF
CDR3 DNA: TGTGCCTGGAGTGTAGCCGGGAGCTCCTATAATTCACCCCTCCACTTT
J gene: TRBJ1-6
D gene: -
V gene: TRBV30

CDR3 protein: CASSPDRGLSGNTIYF
CDR3 DNA: TGTGCCAGCTCACCAGACAGGGGACTCTCTGGAAACACCATATATTTT
J gene: TRBJ1-3
D gene: TRBD1
V gene: TRBV18

CDR3 protein: CASSPQGTDNYGYTF
CDR3 DNA: TGTGCCAGCTCACCTCAAGGGACAGATAATTATGGCTACACCTTC
J gene: TRBJ1-2
D gene: TRBD1
V gene: TRBV18

CDR3 protein: CAWGGGQGNEKLFF
CDR3 DNA: TGTGCCTGGGGAGGTGGGCAGGGGAATGAAAAACTGTTTTTT
J gene: TRBJ1-4
D gene: -
V gene: TRBV30

CDR3 protein: CASSYDRSDTEAFF
CDR3 DNA: TGTGCCAGCAGTTACGACAGGTCTGACACTGAAGCTTTCTTT
J gene: TRBJ1-1
D gene: -
V gene: TRBV6-5

CDR3 protein: CASSLTGMGREQYF
CDR3 DNA: TGTGCCAGCAGTTTAACAGGGATGGGGCGGGAGCAGTACTTC
J gene: TRBJ2-7
D gene: -
V gene: TRBV27

CDR3 protein: CASSPGGPDYEQYF
CDR3 DNA: TGTGCCAGCTCCCCCGGAGGGCCGGACTACGAGCAGTACTTC
J gene: TRBJ2-7
D gene: -
V gene: TRBV18

CDR3 protein: CASSHGAWTSGSYEQYF
CDR3 DNA: TGTGCCAGCAGCCACGGGGCGTGGACTAGCGGCTCCTACGAGCAGTACTTC
J gene: TRBJ2-7
D gene: TRBD2
V gene: TRBV5-6

CDR3 protein: CASSPESGVAGYGYTF
CDR3 DNA: TGCGCCAGCAGCCCGGAGTCGGGGGTCGCCGGCTATGGCTACACCTTC
J gene: TRBJ1-2
D gene: -
V gene: TRBV5-1

CDR3 protein: CASSPPTSGYEQYF
CDR3 DNA: TGTGCCAGCTCACCACCCACTAGCGGATACGAGCAGTACTTC
J gene: TRBJ2-7
D gene: TRBD2
V gene: TRBV18

CDR3 protein: CASSPGQGGLTGELFF
CDR3 DNA: TGCGCCAGCAGTCCTGGACAGGGGGGTTTAACCGGGGAGCTGTTTTTT
J gene: TRBJ2-2
D gene: TRBD1
V gene: TRBV5-1

CDR3 protein: CASSGQGNQPQHF
CDR3 DNA: TGTGCCAGCAGTGGACAGGGGAATCAGCCCCAGCATTTT
J gene: TRBJ1-5
D gene: TRBD1
V gene: TRBV27

CDR3 protein: CASRQSTDTQYF
CDR3 DNA: TGTGCCAGCAGACAGAGCACAGATACGCAGTATTTT
J gene: TRBJ2-3
D gene: -
V gene: TRBV27

CDR3 protein: CASSPRQGTGELFF
CDR3 DNA: TGTGCCAGCAGTCCAAGACAGGGCACCGGGGAGCTGTTTTTT
J gene: TRBJ2-2
D gene: TRBD1
V gene: TRBV27